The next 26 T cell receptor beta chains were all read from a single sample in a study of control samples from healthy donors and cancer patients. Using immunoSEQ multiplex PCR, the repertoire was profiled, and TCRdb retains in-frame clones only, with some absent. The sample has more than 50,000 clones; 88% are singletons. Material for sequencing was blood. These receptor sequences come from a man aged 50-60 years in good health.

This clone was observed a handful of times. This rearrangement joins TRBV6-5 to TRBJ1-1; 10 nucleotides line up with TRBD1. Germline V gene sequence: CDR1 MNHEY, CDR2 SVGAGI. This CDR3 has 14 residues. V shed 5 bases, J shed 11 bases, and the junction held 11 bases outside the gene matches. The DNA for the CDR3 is TGTGCCAGCAGTCCGGGACAGGGGTATAGGGGGGCTTTCTTT. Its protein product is CASSPGQGYRGAFF.

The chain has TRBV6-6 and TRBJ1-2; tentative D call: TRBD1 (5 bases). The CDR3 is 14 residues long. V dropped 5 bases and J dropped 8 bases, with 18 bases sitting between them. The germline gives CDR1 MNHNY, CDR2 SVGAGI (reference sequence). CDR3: CASSQTDEGWGYTF. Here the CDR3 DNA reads TGTGCCAGCAGTCAGACAGACGAGGGCTGGGGCTACACCTTC.

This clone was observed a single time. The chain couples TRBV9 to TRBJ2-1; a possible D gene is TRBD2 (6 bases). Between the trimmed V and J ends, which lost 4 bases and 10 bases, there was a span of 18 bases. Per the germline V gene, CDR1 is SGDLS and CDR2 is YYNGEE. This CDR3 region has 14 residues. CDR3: CASSLAGTEGEQFF. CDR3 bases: TGTGCCAGCAGCCTCGCCGGGACGGAGGGAGAGCAGTTCTTC.

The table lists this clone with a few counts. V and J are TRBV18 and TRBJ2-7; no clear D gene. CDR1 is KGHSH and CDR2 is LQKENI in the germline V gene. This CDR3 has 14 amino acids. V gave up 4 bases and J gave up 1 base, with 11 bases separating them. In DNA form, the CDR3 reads TGTGCCAGCTCACTCGACTCCTCATCCTACGAGCAGTACTTC. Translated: CASSLDSSSYEQYF.

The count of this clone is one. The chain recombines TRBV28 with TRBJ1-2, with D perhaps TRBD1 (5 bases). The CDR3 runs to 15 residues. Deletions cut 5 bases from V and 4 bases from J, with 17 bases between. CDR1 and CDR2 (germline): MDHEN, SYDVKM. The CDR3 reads CASSLQDIGRYGYTF. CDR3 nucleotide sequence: TGTGCCAGCAGTCTTCAGGACATCGGGCGCTATGGCTACACCTTC.

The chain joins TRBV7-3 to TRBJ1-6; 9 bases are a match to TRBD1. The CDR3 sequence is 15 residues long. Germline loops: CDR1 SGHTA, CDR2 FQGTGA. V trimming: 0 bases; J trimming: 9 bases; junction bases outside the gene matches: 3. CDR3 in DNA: TGTGCCAGCAGCTTAACCACAGGGGGCGGTTCACCCCTCCACTTT. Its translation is CASSLTTGGGSPLHF.

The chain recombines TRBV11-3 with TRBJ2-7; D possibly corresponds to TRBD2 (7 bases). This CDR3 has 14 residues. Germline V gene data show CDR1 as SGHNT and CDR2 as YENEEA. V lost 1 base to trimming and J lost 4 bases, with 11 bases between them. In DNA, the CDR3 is TGTGCCAGCAGCTTAGGGGAGGGGGTGTACGAGCAGTACTTC. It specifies CASSLGEGVYEQYF.

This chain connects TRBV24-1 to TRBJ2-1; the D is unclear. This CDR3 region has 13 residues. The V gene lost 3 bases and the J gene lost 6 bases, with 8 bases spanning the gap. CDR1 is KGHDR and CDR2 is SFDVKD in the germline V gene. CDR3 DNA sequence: TGTGCCACCAGTGATCCCCCCCTCAATGAGCAGTTCTTC. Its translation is CATSDPPLNEQFF.

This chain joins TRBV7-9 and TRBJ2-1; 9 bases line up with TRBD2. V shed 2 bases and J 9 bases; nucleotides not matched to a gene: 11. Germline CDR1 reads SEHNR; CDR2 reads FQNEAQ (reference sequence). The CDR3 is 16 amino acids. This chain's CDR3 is CASSLTGLAHRLEQFF. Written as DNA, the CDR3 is TGTGCCAGCAGCTTAACGGGACTAGCCCACCGCCTTGAGCAGTTCTTC.

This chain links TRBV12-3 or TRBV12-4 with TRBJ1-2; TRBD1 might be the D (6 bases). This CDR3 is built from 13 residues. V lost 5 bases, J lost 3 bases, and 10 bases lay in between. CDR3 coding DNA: TGTGCCAGCAGTCTGGACAGAGACTATGGCTACACCTTC. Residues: CASSLDRDYGYTF.

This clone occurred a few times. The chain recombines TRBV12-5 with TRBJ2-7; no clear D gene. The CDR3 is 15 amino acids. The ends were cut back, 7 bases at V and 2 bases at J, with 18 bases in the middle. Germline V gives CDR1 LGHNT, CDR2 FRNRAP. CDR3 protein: CASVPLGASPYEQYF. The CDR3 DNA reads TGTGCTAGTGTACCGTTGGGTGCCAGCCCCTACGAGCAGTACTTC.

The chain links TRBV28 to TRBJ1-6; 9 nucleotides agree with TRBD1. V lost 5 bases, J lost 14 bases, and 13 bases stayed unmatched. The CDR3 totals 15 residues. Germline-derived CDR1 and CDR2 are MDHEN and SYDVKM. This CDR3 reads CASSQGDREEPTLHF. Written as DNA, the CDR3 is TGTGCCAGCAGTCAGGGGGACAGGGAAGAGCCCACCCTCCACTTT.

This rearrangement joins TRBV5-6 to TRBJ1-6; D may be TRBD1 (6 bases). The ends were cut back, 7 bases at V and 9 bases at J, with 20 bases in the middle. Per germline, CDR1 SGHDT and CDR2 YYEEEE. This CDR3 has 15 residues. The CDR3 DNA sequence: TGTGCCAGCGCTACAGGGCGAGGGAGTGGTTCACCCCTCCACTTT. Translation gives CASATGRGSGSPLHF.

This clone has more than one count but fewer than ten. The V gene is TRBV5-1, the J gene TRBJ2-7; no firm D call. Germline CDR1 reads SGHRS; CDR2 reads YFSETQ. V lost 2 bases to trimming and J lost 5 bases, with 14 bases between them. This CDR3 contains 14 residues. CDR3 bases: TGCGCCAGCAGCTTCGGTGCAGGTAGCCACGAGCAGTACTTC. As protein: CASSFGAGSHEQYF.

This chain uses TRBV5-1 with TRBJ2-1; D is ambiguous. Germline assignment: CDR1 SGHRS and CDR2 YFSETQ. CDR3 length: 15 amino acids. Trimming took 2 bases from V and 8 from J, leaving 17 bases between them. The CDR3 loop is CASSLHQAGIYEQFF. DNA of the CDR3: TGCGCCAGCAGCTTACATCAGGCTGGGATCTATGAGCAGTTCTTC.

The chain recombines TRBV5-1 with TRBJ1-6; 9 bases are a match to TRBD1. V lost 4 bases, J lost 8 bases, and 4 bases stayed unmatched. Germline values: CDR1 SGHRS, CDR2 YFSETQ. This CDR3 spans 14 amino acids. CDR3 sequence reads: CASSTTGGYSPLHF. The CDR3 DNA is TGCGCCAGCAGCACCACAGGGGGCTATTCACCCCTCCACTTT.

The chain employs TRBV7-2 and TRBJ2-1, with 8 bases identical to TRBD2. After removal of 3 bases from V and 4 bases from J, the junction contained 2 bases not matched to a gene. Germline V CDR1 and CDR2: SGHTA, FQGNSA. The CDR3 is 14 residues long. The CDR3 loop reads CASSFREGYNEQFF. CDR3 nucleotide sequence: TGTGCCAGCAGCTTTCGGGAGGGATACAATGAGCAGTTCTTC.

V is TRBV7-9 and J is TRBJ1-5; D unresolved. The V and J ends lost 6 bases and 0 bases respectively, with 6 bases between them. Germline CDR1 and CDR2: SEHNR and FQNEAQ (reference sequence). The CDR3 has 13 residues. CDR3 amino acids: CASSLNSNQPQHF. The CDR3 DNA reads TGTGCCAGCAGTTTGAATAGCAATCAGCCCCAGCATTTT. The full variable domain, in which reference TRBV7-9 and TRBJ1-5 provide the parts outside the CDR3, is DTGVSQNPRHKITKRGQNVTFRCDPISEHNRLYWYRQTLGQGPEFLTYFQNEAQLEKSRLLSDRFSAERPKGSFSTLEIQRTEQGDSAMYLCASSLNSNQPQHFGDGTRLSIL.

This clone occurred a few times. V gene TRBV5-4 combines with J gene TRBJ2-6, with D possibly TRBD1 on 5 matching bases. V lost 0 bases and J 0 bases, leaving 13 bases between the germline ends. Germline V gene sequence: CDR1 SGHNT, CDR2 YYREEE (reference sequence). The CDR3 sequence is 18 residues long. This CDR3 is CASSLGAGWSSGANVLTF. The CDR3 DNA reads TGTGCCAGCAGCTTGGGGGCAGGGTGGAGCTCTGGGGCCAACGTCCTGACTTTC. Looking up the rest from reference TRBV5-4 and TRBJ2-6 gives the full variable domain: ETGVTQSPTHLIKTRGQQVTLRCSSQSGHNTVSWYQQALGQGPQFIFQYYREEENGRGNFPPRFSGLQFPNYSSELNVNALELDDSALYLCASSLGAGWSSGANVLTFGAGSRLTVL.

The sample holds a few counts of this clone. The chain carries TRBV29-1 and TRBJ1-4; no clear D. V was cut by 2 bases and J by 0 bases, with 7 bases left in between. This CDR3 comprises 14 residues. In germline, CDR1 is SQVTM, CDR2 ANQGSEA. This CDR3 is CSVELGTTNEKLFF. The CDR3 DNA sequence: TGCAGCGTTGAATTGGGAACAACTAATGAAAAACTGTTTTTT.

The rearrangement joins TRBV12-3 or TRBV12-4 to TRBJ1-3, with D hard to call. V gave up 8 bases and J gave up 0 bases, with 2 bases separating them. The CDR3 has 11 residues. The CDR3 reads CASRSGNTIYF. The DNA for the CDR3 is TGTGCCAGCCGCTCTGGAAACACCATATATTTT.

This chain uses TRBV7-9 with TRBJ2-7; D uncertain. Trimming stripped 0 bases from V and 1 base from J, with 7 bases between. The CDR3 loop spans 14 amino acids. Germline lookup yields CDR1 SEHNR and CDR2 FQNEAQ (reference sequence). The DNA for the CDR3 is TGTGCCAGCAGCTTAGCGGAACCGTCCTACGAGCAGTACTTC. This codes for CASSLAEPSYEQYF. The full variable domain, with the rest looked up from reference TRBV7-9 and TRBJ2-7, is DTGVSQNPRHKITKRGQNVTFRCDPISEHNRLYWYRQTLGQGPEFLTYFQNEAQLEKSRLLSDRFSAERPKGSFSTLEIQRTEQGDSAMYLCASSLAEPSYEQYFGPGTRLTVT.

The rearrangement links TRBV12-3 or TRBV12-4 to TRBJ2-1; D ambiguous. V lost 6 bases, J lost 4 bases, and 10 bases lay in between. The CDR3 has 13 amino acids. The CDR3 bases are TGTGCCAGCAGCACGGATCAATACAATGAGCAGTTCTTC. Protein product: CASSTDQYNEQFF.

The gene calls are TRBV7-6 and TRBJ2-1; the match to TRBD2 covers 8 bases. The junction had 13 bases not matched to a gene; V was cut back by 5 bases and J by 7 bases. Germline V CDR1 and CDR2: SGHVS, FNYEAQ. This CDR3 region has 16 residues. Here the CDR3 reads CASSPSLGLADNEQFF. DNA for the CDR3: TGTGCCAGCAGCCCTAGCCTAGGACTAGCTGATAATGAGCAGTTCTTC.

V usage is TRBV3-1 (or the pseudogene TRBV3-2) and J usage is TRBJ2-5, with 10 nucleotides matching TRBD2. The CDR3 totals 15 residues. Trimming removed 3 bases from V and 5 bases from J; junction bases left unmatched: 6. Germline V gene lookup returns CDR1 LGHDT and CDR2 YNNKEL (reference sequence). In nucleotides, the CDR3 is TGTGCCAGCAGCCATAAGCTAGCGGGAGCTGAGACCCAGTACTTC. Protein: CASSHKLAGAETQYF.

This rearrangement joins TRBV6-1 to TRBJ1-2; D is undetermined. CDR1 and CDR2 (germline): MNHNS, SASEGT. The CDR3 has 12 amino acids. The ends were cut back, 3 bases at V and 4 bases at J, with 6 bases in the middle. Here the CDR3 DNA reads TGTGCCAGCAGTGACAGACTCTATGGCTACACCTTC. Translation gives CASSDRLYGYTF.